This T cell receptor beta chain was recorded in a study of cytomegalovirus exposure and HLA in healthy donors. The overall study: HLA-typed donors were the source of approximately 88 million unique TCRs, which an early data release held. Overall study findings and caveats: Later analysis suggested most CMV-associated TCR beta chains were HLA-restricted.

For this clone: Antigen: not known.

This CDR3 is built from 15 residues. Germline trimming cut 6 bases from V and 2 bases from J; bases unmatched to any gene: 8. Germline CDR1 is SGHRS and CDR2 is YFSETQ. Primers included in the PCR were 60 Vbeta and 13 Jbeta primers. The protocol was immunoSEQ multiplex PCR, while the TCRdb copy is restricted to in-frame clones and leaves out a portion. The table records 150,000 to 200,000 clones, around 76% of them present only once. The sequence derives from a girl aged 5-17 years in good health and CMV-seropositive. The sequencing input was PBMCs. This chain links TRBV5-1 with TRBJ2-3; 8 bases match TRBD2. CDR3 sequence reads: CASTSSSGSTDTQYF. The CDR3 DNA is TGCGCCAGCACCTCGTCTAGCGGGTCCACAGATACGCAGTATTTT.